The 29 T cell receptor beta chains given below trace back to one sample, sequenced in a study of T cells after yellow fever vaccination. TCRdb recomputed calls from the 5' RACE reads with MiXCR, one row per CDR3 protein. Here the sample spans about 360,000 distinct CDR3 sequences, 6.2% being singletons. Here the sequenced sample was PBMCs, taken 5 days after the yellow fever booster vaccination. The source of these receptors is a man aged 25-45 years who received the YFV17D yellow fever vaccine.

The rearrangement links TRBV2 to TRBJ2-3, with D possibly matching TRBD1 (6 bases). Germline values: CDR1 SNHLY, CDR2 FYNNEI. The ends were cut back, 3 bases at V and 0 bases at J, with 10 bases in the middle. This CDR3 comprises 15 residues. The CDR3 region has the DNA TGTGCCAGCAGTGAGACAGGCACTAGCACAGATACGCAGTATTTT. Its translation: CASSETGTSTDTQYF.

There are many counts of this clonotype. The gene calls are TRBV20-1 and TRBJ2-7, with D hard to call. Per the germline V gene, CDR1 is DFQATT and CDR2 is SNEGSKA (reference sequence). Trimming shortened V by 3 bases and J by 6 bases, and 18 bases separated the two germline ends. CDR3 length: 14 residues. Written as DNA, the CDR3 is TGCAGTGCTAGCTTCGCCGCAGAAGTCGGCGAGCAGTACTTC. Its protein is CSASFAAEVGEQYF.

This chain connects TRBV10-3 to TRBJ2-3, with 10 bases lining up with TRBD2. The CDR3 is made up of 14 amino acids. Germline CDR1 ENHRY, CDR2 SYGVKD. Unmatched junction bases numbered 5, after V lost 5 bases and J lost 6 bases. CDR3 sequence (DNA): TGTGCCATCAGTCAGCGGGAGGGCCTTGATACGCAGTATTTT. Translated, it gives CAISQREGLDTQYF.

This chain links TRBV29-1 with TRBJ2-7; TRBD1 matches 7 bases. This CDR3 spans 15 amino acids. Germline assignment: CDR1 SQVTM and CDR2 ANQGSEA. The CDR3 DNA is TGCAGTCCTAATAAGGGGGCACAAGGGGCTGTAAAGCAGTACTTC. Protein: CSPNKGAQGAVKQYF.

In this sample, this clonotype turned up many times. The chain is built from TRBV4-2 and TRBJ2-7; D is ambiguous. CDR1 and CDR2 (germline): LGHNA, YNFKEQ. Between the trimmed V and J ends, which lost 3 bases and 0 bases, there was a span of 6 bases. This CDR3 region has 13 residues. CDR3 residues: CASSQLGSYEQYF. The DNA of the CDR3 is TGTGCCAGCAGCCAGCTTGGCTCCTACGAGCAGTACTTC.

Only a few counts were recorded for this clonotype. The chain carries TRBV24-1 and TRBJ2-6; D is possibly TRBD2 (5 bases). V lost 4 bases, J lost 2 bases, and 5 bases lay in between. The germline CDR1 and CDR2 sequences are KGHDR and SFDVKD. The CDR3 contains 14 residues. CDR3 amino acids: CATSDGAGANVLTF. CDR3 in DNA: TGTGCCACCAGTGACGGGGCTGGGGCCAACGTCCTGACTTTC.

The V and J genes are TRBV7-2 and TRBJ2-1; D is undetermined. The germline gives CDR1 SGHTA, CDR2 FQGNSA. The length of the CDR3 is 15 residues. V was pared by 1 base and J by 5 bases, with 12 bases between. CDR3 residues: CASSLVGSLNNEQFF. CDR3 sequence (DNA): TGTGCCAGCAGCTTAGTCGGCAGCCTGAACAATGAGCAGTTCTTC.

This clonotype was counted ten times or more. V usage is TRBV7-9 and J usage is TRBJ2-1; D not resolved. This CDR3 is built from 14 residues. The V gene's germline CDR1 is SEHNR and CDR2 FQNEAQ (reference sequence). Between the trimmed V and J ends, which lost 2 bases and 2 bases, there was a span of 7 bases. The CDR3 DNA reads as TGTGCCAGCAGCTTAACTTCACCCTACAATGAGCAGTTCTTC. It encodes CASSLTSPYNEQFF.

The chain has TRBV5-1 and TRBJ2-7, with a tentative D call TRBD1 (5 bases). Germline CDR1 is SGHRS and CDR2 is YFSETQ. The V end lost 5 bases, the J end lost 7 bases, and 10 bases lay between the germline ends. The CDR3 is 11 residues long. The CDR3: CASRTSGEQYF. The CDR3 bases are TGCGCCAGCAGAACCTCAGGGGAGCAGTACTTC. The whole variable domain, filled in from reference TRBV5-1 and TRBJ2-7, reads KAGVTQTPRYLIKTRGQQVTLSCSPISGHRSVSWYQQTPGQGLQFLFEYFSETQRNKGNFPGRFSGRQFSNSRSEMNVSTLELGDSALYLCASRTSGEQYFGPGTRLTVT.

This clonotype was counted at least ten times. V is TRBV20-1 and J is TRBJ2-1, with a possible D match to TRBD1 (6 bases). The V gene lost 3 bases and the J gene lost 5 bases, with 8 bases spanning the gap. The CDR3 contains 12 residues. Per germline, CDR1 DFQATT and CDR2 SNEGSKA (reference sequence). Here the CDR3 reads CSASRGNNEQFF. The CDR3 coding sequence is TGCAGTGCTAGCAGGGGCAACAATGAGCAGTTCTTC.

This clonotype was observed many times. This rearrangement joins TRBV20-1 to TRBJ2-1; 9 bases align to TRBD2. J gave up 5 bases and V 6 bases, and 11 bases lay outside the gene matches. CDR3 length equals 15 residues. The germline V gene encodes CDR1 DFQATT and CDR2 SNEGSKA (reference sequence). The CDR3 bases are TGCAGTGCAACCCGCCTAGCGGGAACTCACAATGAGCAGTTCTTC. Protein product: CSATRLAGTHNEQFF.

The chain carries TRBV6-1 and TRBJ2-7, with 8 nucleotides matching TRBD2. The ends lost 5 bases at V and 6 bases at J; junction bases unmatched: 9. The CDR3 has 14 residues. Germline values: CDR1 MNHNS, CDR2 SASEGT. CDR3 residues: CASSPVLAVGEQYF. The CDR3, as DNA: TGTGCCAGCAGTCCCGTACTAGCGGTGGGCGAGCAGTACTTC.

Many counts were recorded for this clonotype. The chain links TRBV24-1 to TRBJ2-3; D perhaps matches TRBD1 (7 bases). From germline, CDR1 is KGHDR and CDR2 SFDVKD. CDR3 length: 14 amino acids. Between the trimmed V and J ends, which lost 7 bases and 2 bases, there was a span of 12 bases. This chain's CDR3 is CATREGQHTDTQYF. In DNA, the CDR3 is TGTGCCACCAGGGAGGGACAGCACACAGATACGCAGTATTTT.

The gene calls are TRBV2 and TRBJ2-7; maybe TRBD2 (6 bases). The CDR3 length is 14 residues. Looked up from germline, CDR1 is SNHLY and CDR2 is FYNNEI. Trimming took 5 bases from V and 6 from J, leaving 17 bases between them. In DNA form, the CDR3 reads TGTGCCAGCAGTCGGGACTCCCGAGCCTCCGAGCAGTACTTC. Its translation is CASSRDSRASEQYF.

A few counts support this clonotype. This rearrangement joins TRBV4-3 to TRBJ1-5; 9 nucleotides match TRBD1. V was clipped by 0 bases and J by 2 bases; unmatched bases: 8. Germline V CDR1 and CDR2: LGHNA, YSLEER. This CDR3 has 18 amino acids. In DNA form, the CDR3 reads TGCGCCAGCAGCCAAGAACTGGGACAGGGATTTGGCAATCAGCCCCAGCATTTT. It is translated as CASSQELGQGFGNQPQHF.

The CDR3 nucleotides are TGTGCCAGCAGTTTCAGCCGGGGGGACAGGAACACCTACGAGCAGTACTTC. It translates to CASSFSRGDRNTYEQYF. The rearrangement joins TRBV28 to TRBJ2-7; D may be TRBD1 (8 bases). This CDR3 is built from 17 residues. CDR1 is MDHEN, CDR2 SYDVKM, per germline. Trimming removed 3 bases from V and 2 bases from J, with 20 bases in between.

This clonotype came up a few times. V gene TRBV20-1 combines with J gene TRBJ2-3; perhaps TRBD2 as D (6 bases). The CDR3 totals 12 residues. Deletions cut 0 bases from V and 14 bases from J, with 15 bases between. Looked up from germline, CDR1 is DFQATT and CDR2 is SNEGSKA (reference sequence). CDR3 residues: CSARDSRLVRYF. The CDR3 nucleotides read TGCAGTGCTAGAGATTCAAGACTAGTGAGGTATTTT.

The chain uses TRBV20-1 and TRBJ2-7, with TRBD2 matching over 13 bases. Germline lookup yields CDR1 DFQATT and CDR2 SNEGSKA (reference sequence). The CDR3 contains 16 residues. V dropped 1 base and J dropped 5; count of bases not matched to a gene: 8. The CDR3 here is CSARAGTSGTGNEQYF. The CDR3 DNA is TGCAGTGCTAGAGCAGGGACTAGCGGGACGGGGAACGAGCAGTACTTC.

This clonotype was detected a few times. The chain combines TRBV20-1 with TRBJ2-2; no reliable D call. The germline V and J ends were trimmed by 3 bases and 0 bases, with 8 bases remaining between them. Per the germline V gene, CDR1 is DFQATT and CDR2 is SNEGSKA (reference sequence). CDR3 length equals 14 residues. In DNA, the CDR3 is TGCAGTGCTAGTCTGTCCGCGAACACCGGGGAGCTGTTTTTT. Translating gives CSASLSANTGELFF.

This clonotype was recorded many times. The rearrangement joins TRBV10-3 to TRBJ2-1, with 7 bases lining up with TRBD2. CDR3 length: 17 residues. Germline V gene sequence: CDR1 ENHRY, CDR2 SYGVKD. Losses at the gene ends were 8 bases for V and 2 bases for J; bases not matched to a gene: 15. The CDR3 spells CAIAQSGPRGAYNEQFF. The CDR3 DNA reads as TGTGCCATCGCTCAGTCCGGGCCCCGGGGGGCCTACAATGAGCAGTTCTTC.

This clonotype was found many times. The V call is TRBV5-6, the J call TRBJ2-7; D not certain. The CDR3 is 12 residues long. CDR1 is SGHDT and CDR2 is YYEEEE in the germline V gene. V was shortened by 1 base and J by 4 bases, with 6 bases between the two germline ends. For the CDR3, the DNA is TGTGCCAGCAGCTTGAGATGGTACGAGCAGTACTTC. Protein product: CASSLRWYEQYF.

V and J are TRBV5-1 and TRBJ2-1; tentative D call: TRBD2 (6 bases). Trimming left V 5 bases short and J 7 bases short, with 10 bases between. Germline lookup yields CDR1 SGHRS and CDR2 YFSETQ. The CDR3 is made up of 12 amino acids. The CDR3 here is CASRLALNEQFF. The CDR3 DNA reads as TGCGCCAGCAGACTAGCCCTTAATGAGCAGTTCTTC.

This clonotype was detected only a few times. The chain's CDR3 is CASSVGRETFQDTQYF. CDR3 DNA: TGTGCCAGCAGCGTAGGGAGGGAGACGTTCCAAGATACGCAGTATTTT. The chain uses TRBV9 and TRBJ2-3; possibly TRBD2 for D (6 bases). V lost 0 bases and J 5 bases, leaving 16 bases between the germline ends. The V gene's germline CDR1 is SGDLS and CDR2 YYNGEE. The CDR3 sequence is 16 residues long.

This clonotype was seen many times. The V and J genes are TRBV9 and TRBJ2-5; D is ambiguous. The V end was cut by 0 bases, the J end by 4 bases, with 13 bases between. Germline V lookup: CDR1 SGDLS, CDR2 YYNGEE. The CDR3 consists of 15 residues. The CDR3 protein is CASSVGDPRGETQYF. CDR3 sequence (DNA): TGTGCCAGCAGCGTAGGGGATCCCAGAGGAGAGACCCAGTACTTC.

This clonotype has a count of ten or more. The chain links TRBV6-2 or TRBV6-3 to TRBJ2-1, with D possibly TRBD1 on 5 matching bases. The ends were cut back, 3 bases at V and 0 bases at J, with 6 bases in the middle. The CDR3 is 14 residues long. In germline, CDR1 is MNHEY, CDR2 SVGEGT. The CDR3 sequence: CASSYDSSYNEQFF. The CDR3 bases are TGTGCCAGCAGTTATGACAGCTCCTACAATGAGCAGTTCTTC.

This clonotype turned up a few times. This sequence joins TRBV20-1 and TRBJ1-3, with unresolved D. V gave up 5 bases and J gave up 0 bases, with 11 bases separating them. Germline CDR1 and CDR2: DFQATT and SNEGSKA (reference sequence). The CDR3 sequence is 14 residues long. CDR3 region: CSAVHGYSGNTIYF. The CDR3 DNA follows: TGCAGTGCTGTCCACGGTTACTCTGGAAACACCATATATTTT.

The chain couples TRBV19 to TRBJ2-5; 7 bases match TRBD2. J lost 0 bases, V lost 8 bases, and 9 bases had no gene match. The germline V gene encodes CDR1 LNHDA and CDR2 SQIVND (reference sequence). The CDR3 consists of 15 residues. For the CDR3, the DNA is TGTGCCAGTGCCCTGGCGGGAGCTTACCAAGAGACCCAGTACTTC. It specifies CASALAGAYQETQYF. Drawing the rest from reference TRBV19 and TRBJ2-5, the complete variable domain is DGGITQSPKYLFRKEGQNVTLSCEQNLNHDAMYWYRQDPGQGLRLIYYSQIVNDFQKGDIAEGYSVSREKKESFPLTVTSAQKNPTAFYLCASALAGAYQETQYFGPGTRLLVL.

The chain combines TRBV7-2 with TRBJ1-2; tentatively, D is TRBD1 (5 bases). Germline CDR1 is SGHTA and CDR2 is FQGNSA. The CDR3 runs 14 residues. Trimming stripped 3 bases from V and 8 bases from J, with 16 bases between. CDR3 coding DNA: TGTGCCAGCAGCTTGGGACCAAGAAAGGAAGGCTACACCTTC. As protein: CASSLGPRKEGYTF.

The V gene is TRBV20-1, the J gene TRBJ1-4; D not certain. V was shortened by 5 bases and J by 2 bases, with 15 bases between the two germline ends. CDR3 length: 15 amino acids. Per germline, CDR1 DFQATT and CDR2 SNEGSKA (reference sequence). CDR3 coding DNA: TGCAGTGCTTTGGACGGCCGGAGGACTAATGAAAAACTGTTTTTT. Encoded protein: CSALDGRRTNEKLFF.